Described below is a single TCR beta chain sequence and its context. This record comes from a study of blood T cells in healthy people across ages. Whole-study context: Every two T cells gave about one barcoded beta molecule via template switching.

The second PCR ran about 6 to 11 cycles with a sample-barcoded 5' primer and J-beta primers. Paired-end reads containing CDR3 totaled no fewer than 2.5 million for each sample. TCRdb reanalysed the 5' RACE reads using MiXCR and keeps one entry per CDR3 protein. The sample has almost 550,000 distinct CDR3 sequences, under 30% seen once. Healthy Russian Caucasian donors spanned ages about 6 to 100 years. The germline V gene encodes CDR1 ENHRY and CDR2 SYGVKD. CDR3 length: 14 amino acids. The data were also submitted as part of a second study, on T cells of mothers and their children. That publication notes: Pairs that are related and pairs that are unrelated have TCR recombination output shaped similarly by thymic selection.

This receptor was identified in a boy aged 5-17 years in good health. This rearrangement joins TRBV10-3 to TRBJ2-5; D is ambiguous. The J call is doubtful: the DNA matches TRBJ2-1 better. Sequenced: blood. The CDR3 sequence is CAIRAETPYNEQFF. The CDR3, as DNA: TGTGCCATCAGGGCGGAAACTCCCTACAATGAGCAGTTCTTC.